These 8 T cell receptor beta chains share one sample of origin, sequenced in a study of early T cells in non-severe SARS-CoV-2 infection. TCRdb reprocessed the 5' RACE reads with MiXCR, giving one entry per CDR3 protein. The table shows under 85,000 distinct CDR3 sequences, with roughly 15% occurring only once. The material was whole blood, obtained at baseline. The receptors shown here come from an adult who was a healthcare worker with PCR-confirmed SARS-CoV-2 infection or an uninfected control (not recorded which).

V and J are TRBV29-1 and TRBJ2-5, with D unclear. V lost 4 bases and J 5 bases, leaving 14 bases between the germline ends. CDR3 length equals 13 residues. CDR1 is SQVTM and CDR2 is ANQGSEA in the germline V gene. The CDR3: CSVGKDLGETQYF. The CDR3 DNA follows: TGCAGCGTTGGAAAGGACCTAGGGGAGACCCAGTACTTC.

The chain links TRBV20-1 to TRBJ2-7, with a tentative D call TRBD2 (6 bases). The CDR3 is made up of 14 amino acids. V was clipped by 3 bases and J by 2 bases, with 14 bases between them. Germline values: CDR1 DFQATT, CDR2 SNEGSKA (reference sequence). The CDR3 sequence is CSASRERRPYEQYF. DNA for the CDR3: TGCAGTGCTAGTCGGGAGAGGCGTCCCTACGAGCAGTACTTC.

The J gene is TRBJ2-7, the V gene TRBV7-2; 9 bases map to TRBD2. CDR3 size: 18 residues. The V gene's germline CDR1 is SGHTA and CDR2 FQGNSA. J lost 2 bases, V lost 2 bases, and 13 bases had no gene match. DNA for the CDR3: TGTGCCAGCAGCTTAAGCGGCGGGAGGGCCACCTACACCTACGAGCAGTACTTC. Translating gives CASSLSGGRATYTYEQYF. Together with reference TRBV7-2 and TRBJ2-7, the CDR3 gives the full variable domain: GAGVSQSPSNKVTEKGKDVELRCDPISGHTALYWYRQSLGQGLEFLIYFQGNSAPDKSGLPSDRFSAERTGGSVSTLTIQRTQQEDSAVYLCASSLSGGRATYTYEQYFGPGTRLTVT.

J is TRBJ2-3 and V is TRBV6-2 or TRBV6-3; 10 nucleotides agree with TRBD2. CDR1 MNHEY and CDR2 SVGEGT come from the germline V gene. The CDR3 has 16 amino acids. J was trimmed by 6 bases and V by 6 bases; bases with no gene match: 12. This CDR3 is CASRPAPGLAMDTQYF. The CDR3 DNA is TGTGCCAGCAGACCAGCCCCGGGACTAGCGATGGATACGCAGTATTTT.

This clonotype was counted a few times. The V gene is TRBV18, the J gene TRBJ1-1; 7 positions match TRBD1. Germline V gene sequence: CDR1 KGHSH, CDR2 LQKENI. With 1 base clipped from V and 4 bases from J, the junction kept 12 bases outside the gene matches. This CDR3 spans 17 amino acids. CDR3 bases: TGTGCCAGCTCACCACTTCCAAAACAGGGGAAAGGCACTGAAGCTTTCTTT. This codes for CASSPLPKQGKGTEAFF.

This clonotype occurred a few times. The chain joins TRBV20-1 to TRBJ1-2; 10 bases map to TRBD1. V shed 6 bases, J shed 6 bases, and the junction held 13 bases outside the gene matches. CDR1 is DFQATT, CDR2 SNEGSKA, per germline (reference sequence). There are 15 residues in the CDR3. The CDR3 DNA sequence: TGCAGTGCCAGGGCCGGGACAGGGGAGAGACATGGCTACACCTTC. Translation gives CSARAGTGERHGYTF.

This clonotype was recorded at least ten times. This chain connects TRBV20-1 to TRBJ2-1; TRBD2 aligns across 15 bases. The V gene's germline CDR1 is DFQATT and CDR2 SNEGSKA (reference sequence). The J segment lost 4 bases and the V segment lost 4 bases, leaving 5 bases of the junction unmatched. This CDR3 is 16 amino acids long. CDR3 nucleotide sequence: TGCAGTGCTATCGGACTAGCGGGAGGGATTTACAATGAGCAGTTCTTC. Its protein product is CSAIGLAGGIYNEQFF.

In this sample, this clonotype turned up many times. The chain couples TRBV5-1 to TRBJ1-2, with a tentative D call TRBD1 (5 bases). Germline V lookup: CDR1 SGHRS, CDR2 YFSETQ. The V gene lost 10 bases and the J gene lost 4 bases, with 11 bases spanning the gap. This CDR3 has 11 amino acids. The CDR3 region is CARMGLYGYTF. CDR3 coding DNA: TGCGCCCGCATGGGGCTCTATGGCTACACCTTC.